This T cell receptor beta chain derives from a study of shared clonotypes between healthy human individuals. V shed 0 bases, J shed 3 bases, and the junction held 3 bases outside the gene matches. Germline assignment: CDR1 SEHNR and CDR2 FQNEAQ (reference sequence). The CDR3 is 16 amino acids. Only in-frame clones appear in the TCRdb table, and some are missing; sequencing was by immunoSEQ multiplex PCR. Of over a million clones listed, about 75% were seen once; the top ten hold approximately 1.5%. The source material was memory CD4+ T cells sorted from blood. Subset denoted: CD45RA-negative fraction. The J gene is TRBJ2-7, the V gene TRBV7-9, with TRBD2 matching 12 bases. This clonotype was sampled from a man between 18 and 29 years old in good health. CDR3 nucleotide sequence: TGTGCCAGCAGCTTAGCGTCGACTAGCGGGAGCTACGAGCAGTACTTC. Residues: CASSLASTSGSYEQYF.